The T cell receptor beta chain under discussion was sequenced for a study of T cells in Graves' hyperthyroidism and ophthalmopathy. About this clonotype: Its antigen remains unidentified.

Germline CDR1 ENHRY, CDR2 SYGVKD. V was trimmed by 8 bases and J by 2 bases, leaving 9 bases between them. This CDR3 has 12 residues. Study-wide results and caveats: A model built on 13 V-J features separated ophthalmopathy from stable hyperthyroidism.

Authors of the study amplified TCR beta CDR3 regions from RNA transcripts. First-round RT-PCR of the TCR CDR3 relied on the HTBI primer set. TCRdb recomputed calls from the multiplex PCR reads with MiXCR, one row per CDR3 protein. The sample lists some 650,000 distinct CDR3 sequences, more than 15% seen once, with 2.5% to 4% in the top ten. This clonotype originated in a middle-aged woman with Graves' ophthalmopathy. What was sequenced was blood. The chain recombines TRBV10-3 with TRBJ1-2; D is perhaps TRBD1 (5 bases). The CDR3: CAIGTVNYGYTF. DNA for the CDR3: TGTGCCATCGGGACCGTAAACTATGGCTACACCTTC.